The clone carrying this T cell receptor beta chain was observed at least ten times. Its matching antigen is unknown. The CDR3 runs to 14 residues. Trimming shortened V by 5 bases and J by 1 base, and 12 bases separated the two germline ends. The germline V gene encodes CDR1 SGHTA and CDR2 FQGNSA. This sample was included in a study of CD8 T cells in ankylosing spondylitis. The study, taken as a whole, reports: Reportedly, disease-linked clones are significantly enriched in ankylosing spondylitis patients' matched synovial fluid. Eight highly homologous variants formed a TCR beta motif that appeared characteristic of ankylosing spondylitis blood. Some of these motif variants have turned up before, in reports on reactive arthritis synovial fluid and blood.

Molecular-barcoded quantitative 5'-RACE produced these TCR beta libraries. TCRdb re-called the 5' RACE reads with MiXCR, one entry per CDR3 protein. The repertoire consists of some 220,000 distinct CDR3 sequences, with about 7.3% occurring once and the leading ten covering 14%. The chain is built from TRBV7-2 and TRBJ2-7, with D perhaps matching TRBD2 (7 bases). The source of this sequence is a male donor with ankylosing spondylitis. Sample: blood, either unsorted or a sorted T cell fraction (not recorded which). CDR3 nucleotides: TGTGCCAGCAGCCAGAGGGGGGGGTCCTACGAGCAGTACTTC. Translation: CASSQRGGSYEQYF.